This entry is about one TCR beta chain. Its antigen is unknown. This entry comes from a study of cytomegalovirus exposure and HLA in healthy donors. From germline, CDR1 is SQVTM and CDR2 ANQGSEA. V dropped 7 bases and J dropped 5; count of bases not matched to a gene: 5. This CDR3 comprises 11 residues. The study's findings and limits: In vitro experiments confirmed that a few CMV-associated chains were specific for CMV antigens. In the analysis, some V segments, TRBV6-2 and TRBV6-3 included, were excluded as indistinguishable.

60 Vbeta and 13 Jbeta primers were used in PCR. Libraries were prepared by immunoSEQ multiplex PCR; TCRdb keeps only in-frame clonotypes and omits some of them. The sample contains roughly 200,000 clones, around 80% of which appear only once. The sequence was collected from a man in his forties in good health and CMV-seronegative. The sample was PBMCs. The chain carries TRBV29-1 and TRBJ2-7; 7 nucleotides agree with TRBD2. DNA for the CDR3: TGCAGCGGGGGGGGGACTAACGAGCAGTACTTC. Translation: CSGGGTNEQYF.